What follows are 17 T cell receptor beta chains derived from one specimen sequenced in a study of blood T cell repertoires in COVID-19. Produced via immunoSEQ multiplex PCR; TCRdb's table is partial and in-frame only. Of under 200,000 clones listed, around four fifths are singletons. The sample taken for sequencing was PBMCs or T cells enriched from blood (not recorded which). These TCRs come from a woman aged 50 to 65 who had recovered from COVID-19.

This clone was observed a single time. V and J are TRBV28 and TRBJ1-1, with D perhaps matching TRBD1 (6 bases). The V gene's germline CDR1 is MDHEN and CDR2 SYDVKM. This CDR3 is built from 13 residues. Trimming took 1 base from V and 6 from J, leaving 9 bases between them. CDR3 sequence reads: CASSLSGVAEAFF. The DNA of the CDR3 is TGTGCCAGCAGTTTATCAGGGGTTGCTGAAGCTTTCTTT.

V gene TRBV5-6 combines with J gene TRBJ2-2, with D perhaps matching TRBD2 (5 bases). In germline, CDR1 is SGHDT, CDR2 YYEEEE. V lost 5 bases and J lost 7, with 12 bases in between. This CDR3 spans 13 amino acids. CDR3 loop: CASSFSEIGELFF. The CDR3 nucleotides read TGTGCCAGCAGTTTTAGCGAAATCGGGGAGCTGTTTTTT.

CDR3 region: CASLSTDRGNTEAFF. The CDR3, as DNA: TGTGCCAGCCTCTCGACCGACAGGGGGAACACTGAAGCTTTCTTT. This chain uses TRBV3-1 (or the pseudogene TRBV3-2) with TRBJ1-1; 8 nucleotides match TRBD1. V lost 8 bases to trimming and J lost 1 base; unmatched junction nucleotides: 9. Germline V gene lookup returns CDR1 LGHDT and CDR2 YNNKEL (reference sequence). The CDR3 spans 15 residues.

The chain combines TRBV6-5 with TRBJ2-1; TRBD2 matches at 13 bases. This CDR3 spans 16 amino acids. The germline V gene encodes CDR1 MNHEY and CDR2 SVGAGI. The ends lost 2 bases at V and 8 bases at J; junction bases unmatched: 6. Here the CDR3 reads CASSYQLAGGPDEQFF. The CDR3, as DNA: TGTGCCAGCAGTTACCAACTAGCGGGAGGGCCCGATGAGCAGTTCTTC.

This clone was detected a few times. The CDR3 DNA is TGTGCCAGCAGCTTACGAAGTCTCGGTTCACCCCTCCACTTT. Its protein is CASSLRSLGSPLHF. This sequence joins TRBV11-1 and TRBJ1-6; D is uncertain. In germline, CDR1 is SGHAT, CDR2 FQDESV (reference sequence). Trimming stripped 2 bases from V and 9 bases from J, with 11 bases between. The CDR3 runs 14 residues.

The V and J genes are TRBV24-1 and TRBJ2-6; D uncertain. The V gene lost 4 bases and the J gene lost 0 bases, with 12 bases spanning the gap. CDR1 and CDR2 (germline): KGHDR, SFDVKD. The CDR3 has 17 amino acids. CDR3 nucleotide sequence: TGTGCCACCAGTGACTCAACTTACAGCTCTGGGGCCAACGTCCTGACTTTC. Its translation is CATSDSTYSSGANVLTF.

This clone was detected a few times. This chain uses TRBV7-2 with TRBJ2-1; tentative D call: TRBD2 (5 bases). V was cut by 0 bases and J by 6 bases, with 12 bases left in between. Germline V gene lookup returns CDR1 SGHTA and CDR2 FQGNSA. This CDR3 is built from 15 residues. Written as DNA, the CDR3 is TGTGCCAGCAGCTTAGCTCCAGCGGCGGGCAATGAGCAGTTCTTC. This encodes CASSLAPAAGNEQFF.

This chain uses TRBV6-5 with TRBJ2-5; D gene uncertain. CDR3 length: 13 residues. V lost 8 bases to trimming and J lost 1 base, with 11 bases between them. Germline CDR1 is MNHEY and CDR2 is SVGAGI. The CDR3 DNA reads as TGTGCCAGCCGTCCGGTCTTCCAAGAGACCCAGTACTTC. Translation: CASRPVFQETQYF.

The gene calls are TRBV19 and TRBJ2-7; TRBD1 matches at 10 bases. Germline V lookup: CDR1 LNHDA, CDR2 SQIVND (reference sequence). The CDR3 loop spans 15 amino acids. The V segment lost 5 bases and the J segment 0 bases; nucleotides outside the gene matches: 4. CDR3 sequence: CASSLTGGPSYEQYF. The CDR3 DNA reads as TGTGCCAGTAGTTTGACAGGGGGCCCCTCCTACGAGCAGTACTTC.

This clone was seen a few times. An end of the junction differs from the germline gene, which may be a read error. This CDR3 reads CASSLGSRTDF. The CDR3 bases are TGTGCCAGCAGCTTGGGTTCCCGGACAGATTTT. This chain connects TRBV5-6 to TRBJ1-4; D possibly corresponds to TRBD1 (6 bases). Germline lookup yields CDR1 SGHDT and CDR2 YYEEEE. This CDR3 has 11 amino acids.

The rearrangement uses TRBV7-2 and TRBJ1-3; D remains ambiguous. This CDR3 is built from 15 residues. With 1 base removed from V and 0 bases from J, the gap between germline ends came to 7 bases. CDR1 is SGHTA, CDR2 FQGNSA, per germline. DNA for the CDR3: TGTGCCAGCAGCTTAGGCGGGTACTCTGGAAACACCATATATTTT. It translates to CASSLGGYSGNTIYF.

This clone has just one count. The rearrangement links TRBV7-3 to TRBJ2-1; 12 bases line up with TRBD2. This CDR3 is 15 amino acids long. V shed 5 bases and J 8 bases; nucleotides not matched to a gene: 7. Germline CDR1 and CDR2: SGHTA and FQGTGA. The CDR3 DNA reads as TGTGCCAGCAGCGAGACTAGCGGGAGAGGGTATGAGCAGTTCTTC. It encodes CASSETSGRGYEQFF.

Only a few counts were recorded for this clone. The rearrangement joins TRBV3-1 (or the pseudogene TRBV3-2) to TRBJ1-3, with TRBD1 matching over 7 bases. The CDR3 has 15 residues. V trimming: 5 bases; J trimming: 4 bases; junction bases outside the gene matches: 8. CDR1 and CDR2 from the germline V gene are LGHDT and YNNKEL (reference sequence). CDR3 coding DNA: TGTGCCAGCAGCTCCCGACAGGGTCAGGGAAACACCATATATTTT. It yields the protein CASSSRQGQGNTIYF.

V usage is TRBV7-9 and J usage is TRBJ2-7; 9 nucleotides line up with TRBD1. This CDR3 region has 14 residues. V shed 9 bases, J shed 5 bases, and the junction held 11 bases outside the gene matches. Germline V lookup: CDR1 SEHNR, CDR2 FQNEAQ (reference sequence). CDR3 DNA sequence: TGTGCCAGTAGTATAGGGACAGGGTCCCACGAGCAGTACTTC. Protein product: CASSIGTGSHEQYF.

The CDR3 loop is CASSLGDSSYNEQFF. CDR3 sequence (DNA): TGTGCCAGCAGCTTAGGGGACAGCTCCTACAATGAGCAGTTCTTC. The rearrangement links TRBV11-3 to TRBJ2-1, with 7 bases identical to TRBD1. The V and J ends lost 1 base and 0 bases, in that order; junction bases with no gene match: 0. CDR1 SGHNT and CDR2 YENEEA come from the germline V gene. This CDR3 spans 15 amino acids.

The chain uses TRBV6-5 and TRBJ1-2, with D possibly TRBD1 on 5 matching bases. The length of the CDR3 is 13 residues. The germline V and J ends were trimmed by 2 bases and 8 bases, with 12 bases remaining between them. The V gene's germline CDR1 is MNHEY and CDR2 SVGAGI. In DNA form, the CDR3 reads TGTGCCAGCAGTTACCCTCAGGGAGGGGGCTACACCTTC. This encodes CASSYPQGGGYTF.

This rearrangement joins TRBV7-2 to TRBJ1-3; 9 bases agree with TRBD1. From germline, CDR1 is SGHTA and CDR2 FQGNSA. The CDR3 extends over 14 amino acids. V was pared by 5 bases and J by 6 bases, with 5 bases of the junction left unmatched. The CDR3 protein is CASSPGTGKNTIYF. As DNA, the CDR3 is TGTGCCAGCAGCCCAGGGACAGGGAAAAACACCATATATTTT.